Listed here are 7 T cell receptor beta chains from one sample, sequenced in a study of T cell repertoires in cytomegalovirus infection. TCRdb independently ran MiXCR on the reads; one entry per CDR3 protein. The sample has hundreds of thousands of distinct CDR3 sequences, about 24% seen once. The sequenced material came from CD8+ T cells from PBMCs. Receptors originate from a human donor in good health (CMV status not recorded). Some clones in this sample may be carry-over from other donors' samples.

The chain carries TRBV7-9 and TRBJ2-3; possible D gene TRBD1, 7 bases. This CDR3 spans 16 amino acids. Germline V CDR1 and CDR2: SEHNR, FQNEAQ (reference sequence). Trimming cost V 5 bases and J 2 bases, with 17 bases left between them. Here the CDR3 reads CASSPPGGPHTDTQYF. CDR3 coding DNA: TGTGCCAGCAGCCCTCCAGGGGGGCCACACACAGATACGCAGTATTTT.

This clonotype was found many times. The V call is TRBV28, the J call TRBJ2-3; possibly TRBD1 for D (5 bases). Germline V gene data show CDR1 as MDHEN and CDR2 as SYDVKM. The CDR3 covers 14 residues. The ends were cut back, 5 bases at V and 2 bases at J, with 11 bases in the middle. The CDR3, as DNA: TGTGCCAGCAGTCCCGACAGCCTCACAGATACGCAGTATTTT. Translation gives CASSPDSLTDTQYF.

The chain is built from TRBV7-4 and TRBJ2-1, with 14 positions matching TRBD2. The germline gives CDR1 SGHVT, CDR2 SQSDAQ. The CDR3 is 16 amino acids. After removal of 5 bases from V and 8 bases from J, the junction contained 8 bases not matched to a gene. CDR3 amino acids: CASSPGLAGGWDEQFF. The CDR3 DNA is TGTGCCAGCAGCCCAGGACTAGCGGGGGGCTGGGATGAGCAGTTCTTC.

As regards this clonotype: A read error may account for a junction end that differs from germline. V and J are TRBV3-1 and TRBJ2-1; 11 nucleotides align to TRBD2. The CDR3 spans 18 residues. In germline, CDR1 is LGHDT, CDR2 YNNKEL (reference sequence). CDR3 sequence: CASNQDSLAGGLYNEQFF. In DNA, the CDR3 is TGTGCCAGCAACCAAGATAGTCTAGCGGGGGGTCTCTACAATGAGCAGTTCTTC.

This clonotype was recorded at least ten times. The chain has TRBV7-2 and TRBJ1-3, with D maybe TRBD1 (5 bases). The CDR3 covers 15 residues. Germline V gene lookup returns CDR1 SGHTA and CDR2 FQGNSA. Trimming left V 3 bases short and J 2 bases short, with 11 bases between. CDR3 protein: CASSFDSNPGNTIYF. CDR3 nucleotides: TGTGCCAGCAGCTTCGACAGCAATCCTGGAAACACCATATATTTT.

In its sample, this clonotype was seen a few times. The chain uses TRBV28 and TRBJ1-5; 7 bases line up with TRBD1. Unmatched junction bases numbered 10, after V lost 7 bases and J lost 7 bases. The CDR3 contains 14 residues. Germline V gene sequence: CDR1 MDHEN, CDR2 SYDVKM. CDR3 bases: TGTGCCAGCAACTCCGGGACAGATGGGCAGCCCCAGCATTTT. As protein: CASNSGTDGQPQHF.

The chain joins TRBV19 to TRBJ2-7, with D unresolved. CDR1 and CDR2 (germline): LNHDA, SQIVND (reference sequence). V was cut by 5 bases and J by 2 bases, with 13 bases left in between. The CDR3 sequence is 14 residues long. This chain's CDR3 is CASSRRLTTYEQYF. In DNA, the CDR3 is TGTGCCAGTAGTCGCCGCCTGACAACCTACGAGCAGTACTTC.